Sequencing of this T cell receptor (beta chain) was carried out in a study of CD8+CD57+ T cells in acquired aplastic anemia. CDR3 length: 12 amino acids. V lost 4 bases and J 3 bases, leaving 4 bases between the germline ends. CDR1 is LNHNV and CDR2 is YYDKDF in the germline V gene (reference sequence). Profiling of TCR beta VDJ combinations and CDR3 sequences used genomic DNA as template. Each CDR3 protein gets one entry after TCRdb re-called the reads with MiXCR. In the table there are about 160,000 distinct CDR3 sequences, about 64% of which are singletons. Those patients picked for sequencing had displayed CD8+CD57+ cell expansion on flow cytometry. Patients uniformly had severe acquired aplastic anemia.

The receptor was derived from a human donor with aplastic anemia. What was sequenced was sorted CD4+, CD8+, or CD8+CD57+ T cells (not recorded which) from PBMCs. The J gene is TRBJ1-5, the V gene TRBV15, with unresolved D. The CDR3 DNA sequence: TGTGCCACCAGCAAATTCAATCAGCCCCAGCATTTT. Its protein is CATSKFNQPQHF.